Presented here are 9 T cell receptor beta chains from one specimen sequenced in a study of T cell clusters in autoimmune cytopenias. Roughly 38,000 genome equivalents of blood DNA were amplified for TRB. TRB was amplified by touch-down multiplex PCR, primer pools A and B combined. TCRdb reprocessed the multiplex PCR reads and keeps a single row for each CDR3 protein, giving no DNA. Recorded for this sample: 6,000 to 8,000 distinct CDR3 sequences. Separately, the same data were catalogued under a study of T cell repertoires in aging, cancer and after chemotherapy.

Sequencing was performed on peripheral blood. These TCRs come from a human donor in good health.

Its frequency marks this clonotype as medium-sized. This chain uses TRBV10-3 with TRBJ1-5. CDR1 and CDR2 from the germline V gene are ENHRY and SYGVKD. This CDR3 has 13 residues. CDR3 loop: CAISGRGSQPQHF.

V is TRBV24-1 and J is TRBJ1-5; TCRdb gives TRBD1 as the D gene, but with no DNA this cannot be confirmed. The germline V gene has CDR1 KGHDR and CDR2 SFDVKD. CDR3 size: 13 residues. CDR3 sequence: CATSLGGDQPQHF.

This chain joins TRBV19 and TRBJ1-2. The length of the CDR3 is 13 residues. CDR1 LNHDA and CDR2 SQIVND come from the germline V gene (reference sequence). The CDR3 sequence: CASSIWGAYGYTF.

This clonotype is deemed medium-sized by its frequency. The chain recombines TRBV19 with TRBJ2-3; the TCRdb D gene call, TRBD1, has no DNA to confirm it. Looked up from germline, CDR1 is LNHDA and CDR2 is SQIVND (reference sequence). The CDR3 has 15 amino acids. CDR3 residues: CASSPRGGRTDTQYF.

The CDR3 loop is CASSRGGNLYGYTF. This sequence joins TRBV5-6 and TRBJ1-2. CDR1 is SGHDT and CDR2 is YYEEEE in the germline V gene. The length of the CDR3 is 14 residues.

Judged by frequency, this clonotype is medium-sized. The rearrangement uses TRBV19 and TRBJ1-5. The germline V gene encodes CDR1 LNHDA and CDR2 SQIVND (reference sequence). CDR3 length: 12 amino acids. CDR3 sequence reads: CASSIGSQPQHF.

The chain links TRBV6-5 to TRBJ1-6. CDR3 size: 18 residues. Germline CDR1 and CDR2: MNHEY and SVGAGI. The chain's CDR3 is CASRPKTDRSSYNSPLHF.

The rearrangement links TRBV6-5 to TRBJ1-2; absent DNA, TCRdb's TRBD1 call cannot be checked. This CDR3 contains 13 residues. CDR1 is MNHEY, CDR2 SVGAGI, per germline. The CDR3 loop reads CASSLTGGYGYTF.

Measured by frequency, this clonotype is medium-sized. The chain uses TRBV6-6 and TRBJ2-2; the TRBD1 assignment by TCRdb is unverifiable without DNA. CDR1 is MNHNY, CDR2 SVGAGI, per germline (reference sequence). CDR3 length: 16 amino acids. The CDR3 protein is CASSWDPRGDTGELFF.